This T cell receptor (beta chain) derives from a study of T cells expressing NK-cell markers. Study in general: It was sorted CD3+CD56-NKG2C+, CD3+CD56+NKG2C- and CD3+CD56+NKG2C+ T cells that provided the TCR beta repertoires. Sequencing covered eight donors, seven HCMV-seropositive and one seronegative. Findings and caveats of the study: These clonotypes, the leaders elsewhere, also led the CD3+CD56-NKG2C+ fraction in a handful of donors.

This CDR3 is 12 amino acids long. The germline CDR1 and CDR2 sequences are GTSNPN and SVGIG (reference sequence). As concerns this clonotype: As yet, its antigen is unknown.

UMIs were included in TCR beta cDNA generated by 5'RACE template switching. Using the 5' RACE reads, TCRdb records one entry per CDR3 protein without DNA. The sample holds about 260,000 distinct CDR3 sequences. This chain uses TRBV30 with TRBJ1-1; no DNA is available, so the TRBD1 call from TCRdb remains unchecked. The sample was blood T cells: a sorted CD56 or NKG2C T cell subset, CD4+ or CD8+ T cells, or bulk PBMC T cells (not recorded which). The sequence was collected from a man in his late teens or twenties in good health. The CDR3 sequence is CAWNGDRRDSFF.